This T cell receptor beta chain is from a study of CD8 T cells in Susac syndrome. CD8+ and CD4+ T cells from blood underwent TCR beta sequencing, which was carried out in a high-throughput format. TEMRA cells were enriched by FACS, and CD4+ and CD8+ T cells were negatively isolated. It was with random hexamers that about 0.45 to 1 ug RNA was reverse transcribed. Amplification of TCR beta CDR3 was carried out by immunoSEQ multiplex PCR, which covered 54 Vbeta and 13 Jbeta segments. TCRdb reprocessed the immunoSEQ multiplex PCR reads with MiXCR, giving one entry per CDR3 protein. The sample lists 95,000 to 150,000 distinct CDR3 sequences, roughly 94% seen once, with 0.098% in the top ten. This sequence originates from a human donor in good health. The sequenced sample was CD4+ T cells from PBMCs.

This chain's CDR3 is CAGGLLAGNNEQFF. The CDR3 DNA sequence: TGTGCCGGGGGCCTACTAGCGGGAAACAATGAGCAGTTCTTC. The chain has TRBV2 and TRBJ2-1, with 10 bases identical to TRBD2. The CDR3 contains 14 residues. Germline CDR1 SNHLY, CDR2 FYNNEI. Losses at the gene ends were 11 bases for V and 5 bases for J; bases not matched to a gene: 9.